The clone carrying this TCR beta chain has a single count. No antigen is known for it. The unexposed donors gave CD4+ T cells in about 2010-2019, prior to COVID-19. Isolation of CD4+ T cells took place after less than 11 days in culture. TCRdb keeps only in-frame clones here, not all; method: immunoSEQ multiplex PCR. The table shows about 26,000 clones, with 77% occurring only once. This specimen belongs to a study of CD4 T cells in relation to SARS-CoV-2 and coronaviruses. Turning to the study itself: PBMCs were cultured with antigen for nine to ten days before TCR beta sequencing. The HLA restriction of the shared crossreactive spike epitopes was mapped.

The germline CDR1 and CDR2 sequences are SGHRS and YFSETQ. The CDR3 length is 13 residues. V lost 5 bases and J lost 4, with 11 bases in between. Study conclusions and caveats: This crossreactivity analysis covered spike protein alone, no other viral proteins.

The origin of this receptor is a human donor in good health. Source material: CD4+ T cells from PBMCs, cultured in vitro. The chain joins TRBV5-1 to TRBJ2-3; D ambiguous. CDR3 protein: CASSTQFADTQYF. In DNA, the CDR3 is TGCGCCAGCAGTACCCAGTTCGCAGATACGCAGTATTTT.